This T cell receptor (beta chain) originates from a study of shared T cell receptors in the human thymus. Some clones are missing from TCRdb's copy, which holds only in-frame ones; the method was immunoSEQ multiplex PCR. The sample has more than 550,000 clones, approximately 85% seen once. The germline V gene has CDR1 MNHNY and CDR2 SVGAGI (reference sequence). J lost 4 bases, V lost 8 bases, and 12 bases had no gene match. This CDR3 has 16 amino acids. These data also formed part of another study, on human thymus T cells.

This clonotype originated in a girl under three years old with a congenital heart defect. V usage is TRBV6-6 and J usage is TRBJ2-1, with 9 bases lining up with TRBD2. Input material: thymocytes. In DNA form, the CDR3 reads TGTGCCAGCCGTGGCAGCGGGGGGCGGTGGTACAATGAGCAGTTCTTC. Translation gives CASRGSGGRWYNEQFF.